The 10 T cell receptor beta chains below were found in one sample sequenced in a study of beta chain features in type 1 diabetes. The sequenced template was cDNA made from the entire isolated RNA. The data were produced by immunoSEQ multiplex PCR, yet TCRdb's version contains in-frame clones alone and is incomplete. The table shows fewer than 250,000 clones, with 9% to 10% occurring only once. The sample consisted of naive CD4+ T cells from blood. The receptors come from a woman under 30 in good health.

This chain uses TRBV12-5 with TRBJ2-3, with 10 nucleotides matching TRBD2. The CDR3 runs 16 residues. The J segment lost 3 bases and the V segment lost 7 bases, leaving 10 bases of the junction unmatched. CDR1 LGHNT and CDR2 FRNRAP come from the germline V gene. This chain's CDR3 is CASVPGASGRTDTQYF. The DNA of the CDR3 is TGTGCTAGTGTCCCCGGGGCTAGCGGGAGAACAGATACGCAGTATTTT.

The CDR3 coding sequence is TGCGCCAGCAGCTCGGACAGGGGCGGGACTAATGAAAAACTGTTTTTT. It codes for CASSSDRGGTNEKLFF. This chain uses TRBV5-1 with TRBJ1-4; 9 bases align to TRBD1. With V trimmed by 3 bases and J by 2 bases, 5 bases remained unmatched. In germline, CDR1 is SGHRS, CDR2 YFSETQ. The CDR3 has 16 amino acids.

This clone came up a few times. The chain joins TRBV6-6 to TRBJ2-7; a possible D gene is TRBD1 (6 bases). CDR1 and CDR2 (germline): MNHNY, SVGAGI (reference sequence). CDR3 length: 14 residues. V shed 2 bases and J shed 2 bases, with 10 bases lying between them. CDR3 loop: CASSYTGTTYEQYF. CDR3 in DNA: TGTGCCAGCAGTTACACCGGGACAACCTACGAGCAGTACTTC.

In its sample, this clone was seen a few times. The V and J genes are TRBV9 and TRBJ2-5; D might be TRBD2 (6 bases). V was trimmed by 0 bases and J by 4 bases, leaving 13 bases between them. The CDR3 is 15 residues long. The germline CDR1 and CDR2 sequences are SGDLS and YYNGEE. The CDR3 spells CASSVGGGGGETQYF. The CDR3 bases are TGTGCCAGCAGCGTAGGGGGTGGGGGAGGAGAGACCCAGTACTTC.

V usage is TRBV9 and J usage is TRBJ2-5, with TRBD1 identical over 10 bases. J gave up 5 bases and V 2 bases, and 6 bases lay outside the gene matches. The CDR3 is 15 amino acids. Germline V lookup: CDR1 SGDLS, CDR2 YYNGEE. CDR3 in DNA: TGTGCCAGCAGCGTCCGCGGGACAGGGGAGGAGACCCAGTACTTC. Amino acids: CASSVRGTGEETQYF.

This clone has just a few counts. This CDR3 reads CASNPKVGRGEETQYF. CDR3 nucleotide sequence: TGTGCCAGCAACCCAAAGGTCGGCAGGGGAGAAGAGACCCAGTACTTC. The V and J genes are TRBV5-4 and TRBJ2-5; perhaps TRBD1 as D (6 bases). V was pared by 6 bases and J by 3 bases, with 21 bases between. The CDR3 runs 16 residues. The germline CDR1 and CDR2 sequences are SGHNT and YYREEE (reference sequence).

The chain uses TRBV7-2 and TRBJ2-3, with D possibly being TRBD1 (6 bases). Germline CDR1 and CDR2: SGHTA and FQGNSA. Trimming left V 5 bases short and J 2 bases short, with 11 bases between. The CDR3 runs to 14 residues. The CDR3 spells CASSPDRYTDTQYF. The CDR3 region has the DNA TGTGCCAGCAGCCCCGACAGGTACACAGATACGCAGTATTTT.

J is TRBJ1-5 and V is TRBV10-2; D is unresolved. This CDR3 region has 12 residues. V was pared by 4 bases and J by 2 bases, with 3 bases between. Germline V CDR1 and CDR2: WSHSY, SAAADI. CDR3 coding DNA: TGCGCCAGCAGTGGAGGCAATCAGCCCCAGCATTTT. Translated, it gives CASSGGNQPQHF.

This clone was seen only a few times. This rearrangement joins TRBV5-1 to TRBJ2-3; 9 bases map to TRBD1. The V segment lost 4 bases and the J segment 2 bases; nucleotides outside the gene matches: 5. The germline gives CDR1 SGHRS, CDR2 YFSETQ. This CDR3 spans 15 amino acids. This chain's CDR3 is CASSPRTGDTDTQYF. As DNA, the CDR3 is TGCGCCAGCAGCCCTAGGACAGGGGACACAGATACGCAGTATTTT.

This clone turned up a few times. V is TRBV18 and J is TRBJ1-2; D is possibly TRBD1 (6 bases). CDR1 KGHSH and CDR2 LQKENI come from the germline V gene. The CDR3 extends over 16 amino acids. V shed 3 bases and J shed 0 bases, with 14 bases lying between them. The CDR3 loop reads CASSPSSGEPNYGYTF. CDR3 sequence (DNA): TGTGCCAGCTCACCCTCGTCAGGGGAGCCTAACTATGGCTACACCTTC. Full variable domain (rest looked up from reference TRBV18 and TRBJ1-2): NAGVMQNPRHLVRRRGQEARLRCSPMKGHSHVYWYRQLPEEGLKFMVYLQKENIIDESGMPKERFSAEFPKEGPSILRIQQVVRGDSAAYFCASSPSSGEPNYGYTFGSGTRLTVV.